Shown below are 25 T cell receptor beta chains from a single sample sequenced in a study of blood T cells in healthy people across ages. Then a second PCR, running roughly 6 to 11 cycles, was carried out with a sample-barcoded 5' primer and a J-beta primer mix. From the 5' RACE reads, TCRdb called clonotypes with MiXCR, one entry per CDR3 protein. The top ten clones hold about 32% of a sample with about 640,000 distinct CDR3 sequences, around 38% of them seen once. Material: blood. Receptors were obtained from an older man in good health.

The chain is built from TRBV27 and TRBJ1-1; D is ambiguous. Germline CDR1 is MNHEY and CDR2 is SMNVEV (reference sequence). The V end was cut by 8 bases, the J end by 0 bases, with 13 bases between. CDR3 length: 14 residues. The CDR3 DNA sequence: TGTGCCAGCCGCGTGGGATGGTTGAACACTGAAGCTTTCTTT. The encoded protein is CASRVGWLNTEAFF.

This clonotype came up many times. The V and J genes are TRBV7-3 and TRBJ2-1; 11 nucleotides match TRBD2. CDR3 length: 15 amino acids. In germline, CDR1 is SGHTA, CDR2 FQGTGA. The junction had 3 bases not matched to a gene; V was cut back by 4 bases and J by 4 bases. The CDR3 loop reads CASSSTSGIYNEQFF. CDR3 sequence (DNA): TGTGCCAGCAGCTCGACTAGCGGGATTTACAATGAGCAGTTCTTC.

This chain joins TRBV20-1 and TRBJ2-3; 7 positions match TRBD2. The germline gives CDR1 DFQATT, CDR2 SNEGSKA (reference sequence). The CDR3 loop spans 19 amino acids. The ends lost 3 bases at V and 1 base at J; junction bases unmatched: 19. The CDR3: CSASGEGPVTFFGTDTQYF. Written as DNA, the CDR3 is TGCAGTGCTAGCGGGGAGGGCCCTGTGACGTTTTTTGGCACAGATACGCAGTATTTT.

Notes on this clonotype: A much larger clone differs by one base, so this may be a read error. The chain combines TRBV29-1 with TRBJ2-5; the match to TRBD2 covers 7 bases. This CDR3 spans 11 amino acids. Germline values: CDR1 SQVTM, CDR2 ANQGSEA. The CDR3 DNA follows: TGCAGCGGTGAAGTTGCGCGGGAGCAGTACTTC. It translates to CSGEVAREQYF.

The chain links TRBV5-1 to TRBJ2-1; 9 bases are shared with TRBD1. CDR3 length: 15 amino acids. V shed 5 bases and J 8 bases; nucleotides not matched to a gene: 11. The germline V gene has CDR1 SGHRS and CDR2 YFSETQ. The CDR3, as DNA: TGCGCCAGCAGTTCGTCCGGGACAGGGTGGCATGAGCAGTTCTTC. It encodes CASSSSGTGWHEQFF.

This clonotype was picked up many times. The chain is built from TRBV20-1 and TRBJ2-7; unclear D gene. Germline loops: CDR1 DFQATT, CDR2 SNEGSKA (reference sequence). Trimming pared 0 bases from V and 0 bases from J, leaving 9 bases between. This CDR3 has 14 residues. For the CDR3, the DNA is TGCAGTGCTAGAGATCTGGCTAACTCCTACGAGCAGTACTTC. Its translation: CSARDLANSYEQYF.

On this clonotype itself: This may stem from a read error, because a much larger clone lies one nucleotide away. The rearrangement links TRBV29-1 to TRBJ2-7; 12 nucleotides match TRBD1. CDR1 and CDR2 (germline): SQVTM, ANQGSEA. This CDR3 is 14 amino acids long. The DNA of the CDR3 is TGCAGCGTTGAAGATGGGACAGGGGGCTCTCAGCAGCACTTC. It yields the protein CSVEDGTGGSQQHF.

In its sample, this clonotype was seen a few times. The chain has TRBV20-1 and TRBJ2-7; TRBD1 aligns across 8 bases. CDR1 is DFQATT, CDR2 SNEGSKA, per germline (reference sequence). This CDR3 has 12 residues. Trimming at V came to 6 bases and at J to 10 bases, leaving 11 bases not matched to a gene. The CDR3 protein is CSAQGQGVFQYF. CDR3 nucleotide sequence: TGCAGTGCACAAGGACAGGGAGTATTCCAGTACTTC.

This clonotype came up a few times. The chain uses TRBV4-2 and TRBJ2-5, with a weak D call TRBD2 (5 bases). The germline gives CDR1 LGHNA, CDR2 YNFKEQ. CDR3 length: 15 residues. V was trimmed by 1 base and J by 4 bases, leaving 13 bases between them. CDR3 sequence reads: CASSQGGFAGETQYF. In nucleotides, the CDR3 is TGTGCCAGCAGCCAAGGGGGTTTCGCGGGAGAGACCCAGTACTTC.

This clonotype was observed a handful of times. The rearrangement uses TRBV29-1 and TRBJ1-5; D unresolved. The CDR3 loop spans 13 amino acids. CDR1 is SQVTM, CDR2 ANQGSEA, per germline. V gave up 4 bases and J gave up 0 bases, with 7 bases separating them. The CDR3 bases are TGCAGCGTTGCCTGGAGTAGCAATCAGCCCCAGCATTTT. Translated, it gives CSVAWSSNQPQHF. Full variable domain (rest looked up from reference TRBV29-1 and TRBJ1-5): SAVISQKPSRDICQRGTSLTIQCQVDSQVTMMFWYRQQPGQSLTLIATANQGSEATYESGFVIDKFPISRPNLTFSTLTVSNMSPEDSSIYLCSVAWSSNQPQHFGDGTRLSIL.

With regard to this clonotype: Possible read error: a much larger clone is one base away. This chain uses TRBV29-1 with TRBJ2-7; 8 positions match TRBD1. From germline, CDR1 is SQVTM and CDR2 ANQGSEA. The junction had 11 bases not matched to a gene; V was cut back by 6 bases and J by 7 bases. This CDR3 is 13 amino acids long. CDR3 in amino acids: CSVRPGQVNEQYF. DNA of the CDR3: TGCAGCGTACGACCGGGACAGGTCAATGAGCAGTACTTC.

CDR3 region: CASSFPGQKSNYGYTF. The CDR3 DNA reads as TGTGCCAGCAGTTTTCCCGGACAGAAATCTAACTATGGCTACACCTTC. The gene calls are TRBV6-2 or TRBV6-3 and TRBJ1-2, with D perhaps TRBD1 (6 bases). Trimming left V 4 bases short and J 0 bases short, with 15 bases between. The CDR3 is 16 residues long. Germline CDR1 MNHEY, CDR2 SVGEGT.

In its sample, this clonotype was seen a few times. The rearrangement links TRBV19 to TRBJ2-2, with a weak D call TRBD1 (5 bases). The germline V gene encodes CDR1 LNHDA and CDR2 SQIVND (reference sequence). CDR3 length: 14 residues. V gave up 3 bases and J gave up 2 bases, with 7 bases separating them. The CDR3 spells CASSIDRNTGELFF. The CDR3 nucleotides read TGTGCCAGTAGTATCGACAGAAACACCGGGGAGCTGTTTTTT. The full variable domain, its missing parts supplied by reference TRBV19 and TRBJ2-2, is DGGITQSPKYLFRKEGQNVTLSCEQNLNHDAMYWYRQDPGQGLRLIYYSQIVNDFQKGDIAEGYSVSREKKESFPLTVTSAQKNPTAFYLCASSIDRNTGELFFGEGSRLTVL.

The chain uses TRBV10-1 and TRBJ2-1; the match to TRBD1 covers 9 bases. The CDR3 sequence is 17 residues long. The germline V gene has CDR1 WNHNN and CDR2 SYGVQD (reference sequence). The V gene end was trimmed by 5 bases and the J gene end by 4 bases; junction bases not matched to a gene: 12. The CDR3 is CASSRDVGTGLYNEQFF. The DNA of the CDR3 is TGCGCCAGCAGTAGGGACGTTGGGACAGGGTTATACAATGAGCAGTTCTTC.

This clonotype has only a few counts. This chain joins TRBV11-2 and TRBJ2-7, with D uncertain. Per germline, CDR1 SGHAT and CDR2 FQNNGV. The CDR3 runs 16 residues. The V end was cut by 0 bases, the J end by 0 bases, with 12 bases between. The CDR3 nucleotides are TGTGCCAGCAGCTTAGAGGCAGATAGCATCTCCTACGAGCAGTACTTC. The encoded protein is CASSLEADSISYEQYF.

In DNA, the CDR3 is TGTGCCAGCAGTTACGGGGGGACAGGGCGATCCTACGAGCAGTACTTC. Translating gives CASSYGGTGRSYEQYF. The V and J genes are TRBV6-2 or TRBV6-3 and TRBJ2-7; 9 bases align to TRBD1. Unmatched junction bases numbered 6, after V lost 2 bases and J lost 1 base. Germline assignment: CDR1 MNHEY and CDR2 SVGEGT. The CDR3 runs to 16 residues.

This clonotype was counted a few times. This rearrangement joins TRBV7-2 to TRBJ1-2; 8 bases align to TRBD1. The CDR3 sequence is 16 residues long. J gave up 4 bases and V 3 bases, and 10 bases lay outside the gene matches. Germline CDR1 and CDR2: SGHTA and FQGNSA. The CDR3 spells CASSFFPTGVGYGYTF. The CDR3 nucleotides are TGTGCCAGCAGCTTCTTTCCGACAGGGGTTGGCTATGGCTACACCTTC.

This clonotype was recorded a few times. This CDR3 reads CASSLLAGAYETQYF. CDR3 sequence (DNA): TGCGCCAGCAGCCTACTAGCGGGAGCATACGAGACCCAGTACTTC. The chain joins TRBV5-1 to TRBJ2-5; 11 bases are shared with TRBD2. The length of the CDR3 is 15 residues. Germline CDR1 SGHRS, CDR2 YFSETQ. Trimming cost V 4 bases and J 5 bases; bases outside gene matches: 7.

This clonotype has only a few counts. The chain recombines TRBV6-2 or TRBV6-3 with TRBJ2-3; the D gene is possibly TRBD2 (5 bases). V shed 7 bases and J shed 0 bases, with 14 bases lying between them. The CDR3 length is 15 residues. CDR1 and CDR2 (germline): MNHEY, SVGEGT. The CDR3 loop is CASIQDYSSTDTQYF. The DNA for the CDR3 is TGTGCCAGCATCCAAGACTACTCAAGCACAGATACGCAGTATTTT.

This chain uses TRBV30 with TRBJ1-2; D remains unclear. CDR1 is GTSNPN, CDR2 SVGIG, per germline (reference sequence). The CDR3 is 13 amino acids. The germline V and J ends were trimmed by 0 bases and 1 base, with 6 bases remaining between them. The CDR3, as DNA: TGTGCCTGGAGTGTCTCCGTTAACTATGGCTACACCTTC. Protein: CAWSVSVNYGYTF.

CDR3 residues: CATSRAGTYRTYGYTF. The CDR3, as DNA: TGTGCCACCAGCAGAGCCGGGACGTATCGTACCTATGGCTACACCTTC. The genes are TRBV15 and TRBJ1-2; maybe TRBD1 (5 bases). Trimming removed 1 base at V and 4 bases at J, with 16 bases between. The germline CDR1 and CDR2 sequences are LNHNV and YYDKDF (reference sequence). The CDR3 consists of 16 residues.

This clonotype was recorded many times. V is TRBV7-2 and J is TRBJ2-7; 7 nucleotides line up with TRBD2. CDR3 length: 14 amino acids. The J segment lost 4 bases and the V segment lost 2 bases, leaving 5 bases of the junction unmatched. Per the germline V gene, CDR1 is SGHTA and CDR2 is FQGNSA. The CDR3 loop reads CASSLTPGRYEQYF. CDR3 coding DNA: TGTGCCAGCAGCTTAACTCCCGGGAGGTACGAGCAGTACTTC.

Turning to this clonotype: Mismatch with germline at one junction end may stem from a read error. V gene TRBV6-4 combines with J gene TRBJ2-3, with D unclear. Germline CDR1 reads MRHNA; CDR2 reads SNTAGT. The CDR3 totals 14 residues. The CDR3 loop reads CASAPELGTDTLYF. In DNA form, the CDR3 reads TGTGCCAGCGCCCCGGAGCTCGGCACAGATACGCTGTATTTT.

The chain recombines TRBV20-1 with TRBJ1-1, with 12 bases aligning to TRBD1. V lost 6 bases to trimming and J lost 5 bases; unmatched junction nucleotides: 7. CDR3 length equals 14 residues. CDR1 is DFQATT and CDR2 is SNEGSKA in the germline V gene (reference sequence). CDR3 in amino acids: CSAPGQGAETEAFF. The CDR3 bases are TGCAGTGCACCGGGACAGGGGGCTGAAACTGAAGCTTTCTTT.

This clonotype was seen a few times. For the CDR3, the DNA is TGCGCCAGCAGCCGAGGGAACATGGGCTACGAGCAGTACTTC. Amino acid sequence: CASSRGNMGYEQYF. The rearrangement joins TRBV4-3 to TRBJ2-7, with D tentatively TRBD2 (5 bases). The V gene lost 4 bases and the J gene lost 3 bases, with 13 bases spanning the gap. Per the germline V gene, CDR1 is LGHNA and CDR2 is YSLEER. The CDR3 covers 14 residues.